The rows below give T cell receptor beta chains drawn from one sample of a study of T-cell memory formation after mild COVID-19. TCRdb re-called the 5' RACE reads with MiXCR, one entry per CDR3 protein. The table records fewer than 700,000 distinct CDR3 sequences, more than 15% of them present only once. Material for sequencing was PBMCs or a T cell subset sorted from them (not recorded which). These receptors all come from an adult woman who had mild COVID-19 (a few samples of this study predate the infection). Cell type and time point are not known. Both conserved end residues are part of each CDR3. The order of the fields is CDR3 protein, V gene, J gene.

CDR3: CSARDKRELNNNEQFF
V: TRBV20-1
J: TRBJ2-1

CDR3: CASSVSSIGLAGGPYEQYF
V: TRBV27
J: TRBJ2-7

CDR3: CASSNRDSPTGGNIQYF
V: TRBV12-3/TRBV12-4
J: TRBJ2-4

CDR3: CASMLAGGNEQFF
V: TRBV3-1
J: TRBJ2-1

CDR3: CASSSGQFTEAFF
V: TRBV27
J: TRBJ1-1

CDR3: CAISGPGQSAFF
V: TRBV10-3
J: TRBJ1-1

CDR3: CASSRSGGVSEQFF
V: TRBV12-3/TRBV12-4
J: TRBJ2-1

CDR3: CASSVAPTTSGGYEQYF
V: TRBV9
J: TRBJ2-7

CDR3: CASSNSIGSGRANSPLHF
V: TRBV19
J: TRBJ1-6

CDR3: CASSKIIRFGSEEKLFF
V: TRBV21-1
J: TRBJ1-4

CDR3: CSVESGGSTEAFF
V: TRBV29-1
J: TRBJ1-1

CDR3: CSASALAGGLDTQYF
V: TRBV20-1
J: TRBJ2-3

CDR3: CSAGIGQGADEQYF
V: TRBV20-1
J: TRBJ2-7

CDR3: CASSPRLLGPYGYTF
V: TRBV27
J: TRBJ1-2